This passage covers 22 T cell receptor beta chains from one sample sequenced in a study of blood T cell repertoires in COVID-19. The protocol was immunoSEQ multiplex PCR, while the TCRdb copy is restricted to in-frame clones and leaves out a portion. The sample records 90,000 or so clones, about 90% being singletons. What was sequenced was peripheral blood. The receptors come from a man younger than 35 with COVID-19, enrolled during active disease.

The gene calls are TRBV27 and TRBJ2-7, with 8 bases fitting TRBD2. Trimming cost V 7 bases and J 0 bases; bases outside gene matches: 5. CDR3 length: 14 residues. Per germline, CDR1 MNHEY and CDR2 SMNVEV (reference sequence). CDR3 nucleotides: TGTGCCAGCAAGGAAAGCGGGAGCTCCTACGAGCAGTACTTC. It yields the protein CASKESGSSYEQYF.

This clone was counted between two and nine times. V usage is TRBV7-8 and J usage is TRBJ2-7, with TRBD1 identical over 8 bases. Germline CDR1 reads SGHVS; CDR2 reads FQNEAQ. The CDR3 runs 15 residues. V gave up 5 bases and J gave up 4 bases; unmatched junction bases: 10. CDR3 bases: TGTGCCAGCAGCCTTGGACAGGGAGGTGGGTACGAGCAGTACTTC. This translates into CASSLGQGGGYEQYF.

The rearrangement uses TRBV5-4 and TRBJ1-1; the D is unclear. CDR3 length: 12 residues. Germline lookup yields CDR1 SGHNT and CDR2 YYREEE (reference sequence). The V end was cut by 2 bases, the J end by 6 bases, with 8 bases between. The CDR3 here is CASSFGEAEAFF. The CDR3 nucleotides are TGTGCCAGCAGCTTCGGTGAGGCTGAAGCTTTCTTT.

This chain links TRBV9 with TRBJ2-4; 8 nucleotides line up with TRBD1. Germline V gene lookup returns CDR1 SGDLS and CDR2 YYNGEE. V lost 7 bases, J lost 2 bases, and 8 bases stayed unmatched. This CDR3 region has 15 residues. The CDR3 is CASSTQGAPKNIQYF. For the CDR3, the DNA is TGTGCCAGCTCCACTCAGGGGGCGCCCAAAAACATTCAGTACTTC.

The genes are TRBV4-3 and TRBJ2-2; TRBD2 might be the D (5 bases). The CDR3 runs to 13 residues. V was clipped by 2 bases and J by 7 bases, with 8 bases between them. Looked up from germline, CDR1 is LGHNA and CDR2 is YSLEER. The CDR3 region has the DNA TGCGCCAGCAGCCAACGGGAAAACGGGGAGCTGTTTTTT. This encodes CASSQRENGELFF.

This rearrangement joins TRBV7-9 to TRBJ1-1; a weak D match, TRBD1 (6 bases). The germline V gene encodes CDR1 SEHNR and CDR2 FQNEAQ (reference sequence). Trimming stripped 8 bases from V and 10 bases from J, with 17 bases between. The CDR3 length is 12 residues. This chain's CDR3 is CASDARGRGAFF. Here the CDR3 DNA reads TGTGCCAGCGACGCGAGGGGCAGGGGAGCTTTCTTT.

This clone appeared a single time. The rearrangement uses TRBV7-2 and TRBJ1-1; possible D gene TRBD1, 6 bases. The germline V gene has CDR1 SGHTA and CDR2 FQGNSA. The CDR3 has 14 amino acids. Trimming cost V 1 base and J 8 bases, with 14 bases left between them. The CDR3 spells CASSLGGPGQEAFF. CDR3 nucleotides: TGTGCCAGCAGCTTAGGAGGCCCGGGACAAGAAGCTTTCTTT.

The CDR3 nucleotides are TGTGCCAGCTCGCCGACGGGGAACACTGAAGCTTTCTTT. It yields the protein CASSPTGNTEAFF. This sequence joins TRBV18 and TRBJ1-1; no definite D call. The germline V and J ends were trimmed by 6 bases and 1 base, with 9 bases remaining between them. The CDR3 loop spans 13 amino acids. Looked up from germline, CDR1 is KGHSH and CDR2 is LQKENI.

The V call is TRBV23-1, the J call TRBJ1-3, with 9 bases lining up with TRBD1. TRBV23-1 is given ORF status, its function remaining uncertain. V shed 4 bases and J 0 bases; nucleotides not matched to a gene: 13. The CDR3 contains 19 residues. The CDR3 protein is CASSPRRDRDVSSGNTIYF. As DNA, the CDR3 is TGCGCCAGCAGTCCCCGCCGGGACAGGGATGTTTCCTCTGGAAACACCATATATTTT.

The J gene is TRBJ2-1, the V gene TRBV6-2 or TRBV6-3; D is possibly TRBD2 (5 bases). The CDR3 consists of 17 residues. Germline assignment: CDR1 MNHEY and CDR2 SVGEGT. V was clipped by 0 bases and J by 0 bases, with 12 bases between them. CDR3 residues: CASSYSRGSSSYNEQFF. CDR3 bases: TGTGCCAGCAGTTACTCGAGAGGGTCGAGCTCCTACAATGAGCAGTTCTTC.

CDR3 bases: TGTGCCAGCAGTGACGAGACTAGCTACGAGCAGTACTTC. Amino acids: CASSDETSYEQYF. V gene TRBV2 combines with J gene TRBJ2-7; weak D call: TRBD2 (6 bases). V was trimmed by 3 bases and J by 3 bases, leaving 9 bases between them. CDR1 and CDR2 from the germline V gene are SNHLY and FYNNEI. This CDR3 region has 13 residues.

This chain joins TRBV4-1 and TRBJ2-5; TRBD1 matches 8 bases. Germline lookup yields CDR1 MGHRA and CDR2 YSYEKL. J lost 5 bases, V lost 4 bases, and 9 bases had no gene match. CDR3 length equals 15 residues. CDR3 bases: TGCGCCAGCAGCCCCGGACAGGGCAGTCTGGAGACCCAGTACTTC. This gives the protein CASSPGQGSLETQYF.

The chain recombines TRBV9 with TRBJ2-7; TRBD2 matches 7 bases. V lost 0 bases, J lost 3 bases, and 3 bases stayed unmatched. Germline V CDR1 and CDR2: SGDLS, YYNGEE. This CDR3 contains 14 residues. In DNA form, the CDR3 reads TGTGCCAGCAGCGTAGGACGCGGGGGCTACGAGCAGTACTTC. It translates to CASSVGRGGYEQYF.

This clone was found once. The chain has TRBV2 and TRBJ2-5; 11 bases are a match to TRBD1. The V gene end was trimmed by 10 bases and the J gene end by 4 bases; junction bases not matched to a gene: 11. Germline CDR1 SNHLY, CDR2 FYNNEI. This CDR3 has 15 residues. The CDR3 region is CATERGTGGPETQYF. The CDR3 region has the DNA TGTGCCACCGAGCGGGGGACAGGGGGACCAGAGACCCAGTACTTC.

The V call is TRBV21-1, the J call TRBJ1-4; the table's TRBD1 call for D was not verified on the DNA. TRBV21-1 is an annotated pseudogene. This CDR3 is 13 amino acids long. CDR3 region: CASSVGTDEKLLF. As DNA, the CDR3 is TGTGCCAGCAGCGTAGGGACAGATGAAAAACTGCTTTTT.

The V call is TRBV28, the J call TRBJ2-5; no reliable D call. The germline V gene encodes CDR1 MDHEN and CDR2 SYDVKM. The CDR3 has 15 residues. V was pared by 1 base and J by 0 bases, with 9 bases between. CDR3: CASSLLSGYQETQYF. The CDR3 DNA reads as TGTGCCAGCAGTTTATTATCCGGGTACCAAGAGACCCAGTACTTC. The full variable domain, rest sourced from reference TRBV28 and TRBJ2-5, is DVKVTQSSRYLVKRTGEKVFLECVQDMDHENMFWYRQDPGLGLRLIYFSYDVKMKEKGDIPEGYSVSREKKERFSLILESASTNQTSMYLCASSLLSGYQETQYFGPGTRLLVL.

The V and J genes are TRBV19 and TRBJ2-1; 8 positions match TRBD2. V gave up 2 bases and J gave up 8 bases; unmatched junction bases: 11. The CDR3 spans 16 residues. Germline V gene data show CDR1 as LNHDA and CDR2 as SQIVND (reference sequence). CDR3 sequence reads: CASSILTGTSYHEQFF. CDR3 bases: TGTGCCAGTAGTATACTTACCGGGACTAGTTATCATGAGCAGTTCTTC.

The rearrangement links TRBV10-3 to TRBJ2-2, with TRBD2 matching 7 bases. The CDR3 has 16 residues. Per germline, CDR1 ENHRY and CDR2 SYGVKD. The ends lost 6 bases at V and 1 base at J; junction bases unmatched: 8. CDR3 nucleotide sequence: TGTGCCATCAGCGACGGAGGACTAGGGAACACCGGGGAGCTGTTTTTT. It encodes CAISDGGLGNTGELFF.

With regard to this clone: An end of the junction differs from the germline gene, which may be a read error. The chain employs TRBV19 and TRBJ1-1; 8 nucleotides agree with TRBD1. Germline values: CDR1 LNHDA, CDR2 SQIVND (reference sequence). This CDR3 is 11 amino acids long. The CDR3 DNA reads TGTGCCAGTAGCTCCGGGGGAACAGGGGGGTTT. Translated, it gives CASSSGGTGGF.

The chain recombines TRBV6-2 or TRBV6-3 with TRBJ2-3; 7 bases are shared with TRBD2. J lost 0 bases, V lost 6 bases, and 6 bases had no gene match. The CDR3 length is 15 residues. Germline CDR1 and CDR2: MNHEY and SVGEGT. The CDR3 loop is CASSSSGVSTDTQYF. The CDR3 DNA follows: TGTGCCAGCAGCTCCAGCGGGGTCAGCACAGATACGCAGTATTTT.

This clone was seen only once. This chain connects TRBV10-3 to TRBJ2-5; TRBD2 agrees at 11 bases. V shed 3 bases and J 5 bases; nucleotides not matched to a gene: 8. CDR3 length: 16 residues. The germline V gene encodes CDR1 ENHRY and CDR2 SYGVKD. CDR3 DNA: TGTGCCATCAGTGACCCACTAGCGGGAGACGGGGAGACCCAGTACTTC. This gives the protein CAISDPLAGDGETQYF.

This clone has just one count. CDR3 region: CASSEFPRQMMNTEAFF. The DNA of the CDR3 is TGTGCCAGCAGTGAATTCCCCCGACAGATGATGAACACTGAAGCTTTCTTT. The chain recombines TRBV6-1 with TRBJ1-1; weak D call: TRBD1 (5 bases). Germline V gene data show CDR1 as MNHNS and CDR2 as SASEGT. V dropped 2 bases and J dropped 0 bases, with 16 bases sitting between them. This CDR3 has 17 amino acids.